A selection of T cell receptor beta chains follows, all from one sample in a study of cytomegalovirus exposure and HLA in healthy donors. Some clones are missing from TCRdb's copy, which holds only in-frame ones; the method was immunoSEQ multiplex PCR. The data hold about 100,000 clones, with approximately 76% observed a single time. Input material: PBMCs. These receptors originate from a man aged 35 to 55 in good health and CMV-seropositive. The CDR3 runs from the conserved cysteine through the conserved F or W. The D gene is left open where the match is weak. The listing skips clone size in some rows; elsewhere it reads once, few, many or a size class.

12,NA,NA,TRBJ1-1,TRBV19,CASSDLNTEAFF,TGTGCCAGTAGTGACTTGAACACTGAAGCTTTCTTT
13,NA,NA,TRBJ1-1,TRBV11-2,CASSSRGWVEAFF,TGTGCCAGCAGCTCCAGGGGATGGGTTGAAGCTTTCTTT
15,TRBD1,once,TRBJ1-6,TRBV6-1,CASRLQGAKNSPLHF,TGTGCCAGCAGACTACAGGGGGCTAAAAATTCACCCCTCCACTTT
12,TRBD1,NA,TRBJ1-1,TRBV28,CASSYQGARAFF,TGTGCCAGCAGTTACCAGGGGGCGCGAGCTTTCTTT
15,NA,NA,TRBJ2-7,TRBV21-1,CASSKGDRGAYEQYF,TGTGCCAGCAGCAAAGGGGACAGGGGAGCCTACGAGCAGTACTTC
17,TRBD1,once,TRBJ2-3,TRBV9,CASSPGGTGTGGRTQYF,TGTGCCAGCAGCCCGGGTGGGACCGGGACAGGGGGCCGTACGCAGTATTTT
13,NA,NA,TRBJ2-3,TRBV11-2,CASSPSSADTQYF,TGTGCCAGCAGCCCGTCCAGTGCAGATACGCAGTATTTT
14,NA,NA,TRBJ1-5,TRBV10-3,CATSLTGRDQPQHF,TGTGCCACCTCACTTACGGGGAGGGATCAGCCCCAGCATTTT
13,NA,NA,TRBJ2-1,TRBV2,CASSESRGGEQFF,TGTGCCAGCAGTGAATCCCGTGGAGGTGAGCAGTTCTTC
17,TRBD1,NA,TRBJ1-1,TRBV18,CASSSRGRQEGGTEAFF,TGTGCCAGCTCATCCAGGGGGCGACAGGAAGGAGGCACTGAAGCTTTCTTT
15,TRBD1,NA,TRBJ2-1,TRBV5-6,CASSLGGQGYNEQFF,TGTGCCAGCAGTTTAGGGGGACAGGGCTACAATGAGCAGTTCTTC
17,TRBD2,NA,TRBJ2-5,TRBV6-1,CASSEVGLAGVIETQYF,TGTGCCAGCAGTGAAGTAGGCCTAGCGGGGGTCATCGAGACCCAGTACTTC
17,TRBD2,NA,TRBJ2-1,TRBV27,CASSDPGLAGGYNEQFF,TGTGCCAGCAGTGACCCGGGACTAGCGGGAGGATACAATGAGCAGTTCTTC
14,NA,many,TRBJ1-1,TRBV6-5,CASRVQGWNTEAFF,TGTGCCAGCAGGGTCCAGGGATGGAACACTGAAGCTTTCTTT
14,TRBD2,NA,TRBJ2-1,TRBV28,CASLLAGGYNEQFF,TGTGCCAGCCTATTAGCGGGAGGTTACAATGAGCAGTTCTTC
17,NA,NA,TRBJ2-1,TRBV28,CASSLPLFESSYNEQFF,TGTGCCAGCAGCCTCCCCCTATTCGAGAGCTCCTACAATGAGCAGTTCTTC
13,NA,NA,TRBJ1-4,TRBV6-1,CASGDRPNEKLFF,TGTGCCAGCGGAGACAGACCGAATGAAAAACTGTTTTTT
16,NA,NA,TRBJ2-3,TRBV25-1,CASSDLPGRTGDTQYF,TGTGCCAGCAGTGATCTCCCCGGGCGAACAGGGGATACGCAGTATTTT
14,NA,NA,TRBJ2-1,TRBV6-1,CASRRGQMGNEQFF,TGTGCCAGCAGGCGGGGCCAAATGGGAAATGAGCAGTTCTTC
12,NA,few,TRBJ2-7,TRBV6-1,CASWSKGGEQYF,TGTGCCAGCTGGTCAAAAGGGGGAGAGCAGTACTTC
14,NA,NA,TRBJ1-2,TRBV18,CASPPAREGYGYTF,TGTGCCAGCCCACCTGCCAGGGAGGGGTATGGCTACACCTTC
16,NA,NA,TRBJ1-6,TRBV2,CATKRIGSSYNSPLHF,TGTGCCACAAAGAGGATAGGTAGCTCCTATAATTCACCCCTCCACTTT
13,NA,NA,TRBJ2-5,TRBV19,CASSKGEQETQYF,TGTGCCAGTAGTAAAGGAGAACAAGAGACCCAGTACTTC